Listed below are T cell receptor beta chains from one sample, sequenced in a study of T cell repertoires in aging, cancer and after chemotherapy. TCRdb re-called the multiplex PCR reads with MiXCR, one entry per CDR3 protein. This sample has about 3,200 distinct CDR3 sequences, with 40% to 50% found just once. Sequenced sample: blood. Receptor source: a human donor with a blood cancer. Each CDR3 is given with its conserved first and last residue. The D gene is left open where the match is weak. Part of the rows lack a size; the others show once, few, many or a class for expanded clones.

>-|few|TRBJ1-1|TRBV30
CACRIAWNSEAFF
TGTGCCTGCCGCATCGCCTGGAATTCGGAAGCTTTCTTT
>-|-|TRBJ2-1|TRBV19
CASRGGPGYNEQFF
TGTGCCAGTAGGGGGGGCCCCGGCTACAATGAGCAGTTCTTC
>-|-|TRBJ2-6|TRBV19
CASSLGSGANVLTF
TGTGCCAGTAGTTTAGGCTCTGGGGCCAACGTCCTGACTTTC
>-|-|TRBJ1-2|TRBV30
CAWSRGGQTNYGYTF
TGTGCCTGGAGCAGGGGTGGGCAGACTAACTATGGCTACACCTTC
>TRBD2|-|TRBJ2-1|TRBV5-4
CASSQTSGASNEQFF
TGCGCCAGCAGCCAAACCAGCGGGGCGAGCAATGAGCAGTTCTTC
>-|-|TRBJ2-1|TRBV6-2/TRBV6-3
CASSPWGTLANEQFF
TGTGCCAGCAGCCCTTGGGGGACCCTTGCCAATGAGCAGTTCTTC
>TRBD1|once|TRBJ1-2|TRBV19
CASSMAGQGFGYTF
TGTGCCAGTAGCATGGCGGGACAGGGGTTTGGCTACACCTTC
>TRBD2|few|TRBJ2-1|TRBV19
CASSIWASGAKNEQFF
TGTGCCAGTAGTATATGGGCTAGCGGGGCCAAAAATGAGCAGTTCTTC
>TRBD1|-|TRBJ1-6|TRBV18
CASSPPGQGRSPLHF
TGTGCCAGCTCACCACCGGGACAGGGAAGATCACCCCTCCACTTT
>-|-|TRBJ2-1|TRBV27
CASSLYGVSEQFF
TGTGCCAGCAGTTTATATGGGGTGAGCGAGCAGTTCTTC
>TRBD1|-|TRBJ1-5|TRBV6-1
CASIDPGGSQPQHF
TGTGCCAGCATCGACCCAGGGGGAAGTCAGCCCCAGCATTTT
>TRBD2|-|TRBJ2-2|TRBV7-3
CASSPRTSGGELFF
TGTGCCAGCAGCCCCAGGACTAGCGGCGGGGAGCTGTTTTTT
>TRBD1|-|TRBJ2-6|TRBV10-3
CASQTGLSGANVLTF
TGTGCCAGCCAGACAGGGCTCTCTGGGGCCAACGTCCTGACTTTC
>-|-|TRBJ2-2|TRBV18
CASSPPGKNTGELFF
TGTGCCAGCTCACCGCCGGGCAAGAACACCGGGGAGCTGTTTTTT
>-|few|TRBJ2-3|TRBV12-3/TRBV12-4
CASSLGPHQDTQYF
TGTGCCAGCAGTTTAGGACCCCATCAAGATACGCAGTATTTT
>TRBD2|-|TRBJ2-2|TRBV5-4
CASSPLAGLNTGELFF
TGTGCCAGCAGCCCACTAGCGGGGCTGAACACCGGGGAGCTGTTTTTT
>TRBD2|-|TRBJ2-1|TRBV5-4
CASSSGTSKSIEQFF
TGTGCCAGCAGCTCCGGGACTAGCAAAAGCATTGAGCAGTTCTTC
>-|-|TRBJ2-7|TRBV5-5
CASSTKDQVKRGALYEQYF
TGTGCCAGCAGCACTAAAGACCAGGTTAAACGGGGGGCACTCTACGAGCAGTACTTC
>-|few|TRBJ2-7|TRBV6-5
CASSYSPGAYEQYF
TGTGCCAGCAGTTACTCCCCGGGGGCCTACGAGCAGTACTTC
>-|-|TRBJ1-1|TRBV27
CASRAIRAQNTEAFF
TGTGCCAGCAGGGCTATCCGGGCCCAGAACACTGAAGCTTTCTTT
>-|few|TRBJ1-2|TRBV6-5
CASSYSKLGVGYTF
TGTGCCAGCAGTTACTCGAAATTAGGGGTTGGCTACACCTTC
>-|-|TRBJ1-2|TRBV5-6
CASSLIAETSNYGYTF
TGTGCCAGCAGCCTAATAGCAGAAACATCTAACTATGGCTACACCTTC
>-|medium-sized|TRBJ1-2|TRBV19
CASSILGGSDGYTF
TGTGCCAGTAGTATATTAGGAGGGTCGGATGGCTACACCTTC
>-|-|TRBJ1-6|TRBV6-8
CASSGGGTSCFQYSPLHF
TGTGCCAGCAGCGGCGGGGGGACCTCATGTTTTCAATACTCACCCCTCCACTTT
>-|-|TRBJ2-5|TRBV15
CATNRERSGKTQYF
TGTGCCACCAACAGAGAGCGGTCTGGAAAGACCCAGTACTTC
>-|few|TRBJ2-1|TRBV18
CASSPAGPDEQFF
TGTGCCAGCTCACCTGCGGGTCCGGATGAGCAGTTCTTC
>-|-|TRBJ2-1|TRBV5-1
CASSYLYNNEQFF
TGCGCCAGCAGCTACCTTTATAACAATGAGCAGTTCTTC
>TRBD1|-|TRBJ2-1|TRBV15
CATSGDRAYNEQFF
TGTGCCACCAGCGGAGACAGGGCCTACAATGAGCAGTTCTTC
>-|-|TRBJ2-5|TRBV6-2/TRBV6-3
CASTGGAEETQYF
TGTGCCAGCACCGGCGGGGCCGAGGAGACCCAGTACTTC
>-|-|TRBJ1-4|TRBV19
CASSKVATNEKLFF
TGTGCCAGTAGTAAAGTTGCAACTAATGAAAAACTGTTTTTT
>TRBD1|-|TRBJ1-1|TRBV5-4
CASSLGRGHGVSTEAFF
TGTGCCAGCAGCTTGGGAAGGGGGCATGGTGTGAGCACTGAAGCTTTCTTT